This T cell receptor beta chain was found in a study of T cell repertoires in cytomegalovirus infection. At the level of the study: Use of recently identified HLA-C-restricted and well-studied HLA-B-restricted CMV epitopes was part of the study. Indicated by public TCR beta signatures were CMV infection and matching HLA type.

Study outcomes and limitations: Based on cumulative public TCR beta family frequency, carriers of CMV plus the relevant HLA were identified. The response measured ex vivo was dominated by TCR beta clonotypes (HLA-C-restricted and CMV-specific).

TCRdb itself ran the reads through MiXCR, one entry per CDR3 protein. The sample yields approximately 300,000 distinct CDR3 sequences, roughly 28% seen once. Germline V CDR1 and CDR2: MDHEN, SYDVKM. The V gene lost 6 bases and the J gene lost 8 bases, with 10 bases spanning the gap. The CDR3 covers 12 residues. Remarks on this clonotype: What it binds is unknown.

The starting material was cultured PBMCs, obtained from culture after CMV antigen stimulation. This clonotype originated in a human donor in good health (CMV status not recorded). Some clones in this sample may be carry-over from other donors' samples. The chain uses TRBV28 and TRBJ1-4; D is ambiguous. The CDR3, as DNA: TGTGCCAGCAGCCAGGTCCGGGAAAAACTGTTTTTT. Its translation is CASSQVREKLFF.